Sequencing of this TCR beta chain was carried out in a study of spatial heterogeneity in lung cancer. Study-wide background: Each distinct TCR and UMI combination averaged more than ten appearances in raw reads.

CDR3 length equals 12 residues. Germline CDR1 reads SEHNR; CDR2 reads FQNEAQ (reference sequence). Trimming cost V 4 bases and J 3 bases, with 5 bases left between them. Time point denoted: sample taken at primary tumor resection. The approximately 72 donors had untreated early-stage non-small cell lung cancer. Findings and caveats of the study: Counts that tracked tumor mutation counts were those of expanded intratumoral alpha and beta TCRs.

One entry per CDR3 protein results from TCRdb running MiXCR on the 5' RACE reads. The sample holds about 18,000 distinct CDR3 sequences, more than 6.5% seen once. The sample holds many counts of this clonotype. Its antigen is still unknown. This receptor was taken from a male donor with early-stage non-small cell lung cancer. The specimen was lung tumor tissue, collected at surgery. This chain links TRBV7-9 with TRBJ2-3; no firm D call. The CDR3 DNA reads as TGTGCCAGCAGCTCAGTGACAGATACGCAGTATTTT. Translating it yields CASSSVTDTQYF. Looking up the rest from reference TRBV7-9 and TRBJ2-3 gives the full variable domain: DTGVSQNPRHKITKRGQNVTFRCDPISEHNRLYWYRQTLGQGPEFLTYFQNEAQLEKSRLLSDRFSAERPKGSFSTLEIQRTEQGDSAMYLCASSSVTDTQYFGPGTRLTVL.